This TCR beta chain was obtained from a study of graft-versus-host responses after intestinal transplantation. Study background: Anti-thymocyte globulin induction was given to all recipients, followed by tacrolimus and steroids for roughly 3 years.

Comment on this clone: Its antigen is unidentified.

General study findings and limits: GvH clonotypes were identified within recipient marrow, with a subset emerging first in ileum or blood. Allografts carried high graft-versus-host to host-versus-graft clonal ratios in patients having graft-donor T cell macrochimerism. Early post-transplant declines in HvG were associated with peak levels of circulating GvH clones.

Looked up from germline, CDR1 is SGDLS and CDR2 is YYNGEE. This CDR3 is built from 15 residues. V shed 2 bases and J 5 bases; nucleotides not matched to a gene: 8. Only in-frame clones appear in the TCRdb table, and some are missing; sequencing was by immunoSEQ multiplex PCR. In the table there are approximately 79,000 clones, roughly 80% of which are singletons. The origin of this receptor is a human donor who received an intestinal transplant. Sequenced here: unstimulated CD4+ T cells sorted from spleen or lymph node cells, sampled before intestinal transplant. The chain carries TRBV9 and TRBJ2-3; 7 positions match TRBD2. The CDR3, as DNA: TGTGCCAGCAGCGTTGAGGGAGGGCCGGGAGATACGCAGTATTTT. It encodes CASSVEGGPGDTQYF. Full variable domain (missing parts from reference TRBV9 and TRBJ2-3): DSGVTQTPKHLITATGQRVTLRCSPRSGDLSVYWYQQSLDQGLQFLIQYYNGEERAKGNILERFSAQQFPDLHSELNLSSLELGDSALYFCASSVEGGPGDTQYFGPGTRLTVL.